This TCR beta chain appears in the sequencing data of a study of control samples from healthy donors and cancer patients. CDR1 and CDR2 from the germline V gene are LGHNA and YNFKEQ. V was shortened by 3 bases and J by 4 bases, with 13 bases between the two germline ends. This CDR3 has 15 amino acids. Method: immunoSEQ multiplex PCR; TCRdb's copy keeps in-frame clones and lacks some. The sample records under 450,000 clones, approximately 92% being singletons. Material for sequencing was PBMCs. This sequence joins TRBV4-2 and TRBJ2-1; D ambiguous. The TCR originated in a man in his forties with head and neck cancer. The CDR3 nucleotides read TGTGCCAGCAGCCATTCGGCGCCTACATACAATGAGCAGTTCTTC. Amino acid sequence: CASSHSAPTYNEQFF.